This T cell receptor beta chain is drawn from a study of cytomegalovirus exposure and HLA in healthy donors. V gave up 3 bases and J gave up 3 bases, with 12 bases separating them. The CDR3 totals 15 residues. Per germline, CDR1 SGHRS and CDR2 YFSETQ. This PCR relied on a set of 60 Vbeta primers and 13 Jbeta primers. Assay used: immunoSEQ multiplex PCR; TCRdb lists only in-frame clones, some missing. Of more than 200,000 clones in the sample, more than 75% were seen once. The V gene is TRBV5-1, the J gene TRBJ1-4; D is unresolved. Material: PBMCs. This receptor was obtained from a human donor in good health. For the CDR3, the DNA is TGCGCCAGCAGCTCCGCATTGAGGGCTAATGAAAAACTGTTTTTT. Translating gives CASSSALRANEKLFF.